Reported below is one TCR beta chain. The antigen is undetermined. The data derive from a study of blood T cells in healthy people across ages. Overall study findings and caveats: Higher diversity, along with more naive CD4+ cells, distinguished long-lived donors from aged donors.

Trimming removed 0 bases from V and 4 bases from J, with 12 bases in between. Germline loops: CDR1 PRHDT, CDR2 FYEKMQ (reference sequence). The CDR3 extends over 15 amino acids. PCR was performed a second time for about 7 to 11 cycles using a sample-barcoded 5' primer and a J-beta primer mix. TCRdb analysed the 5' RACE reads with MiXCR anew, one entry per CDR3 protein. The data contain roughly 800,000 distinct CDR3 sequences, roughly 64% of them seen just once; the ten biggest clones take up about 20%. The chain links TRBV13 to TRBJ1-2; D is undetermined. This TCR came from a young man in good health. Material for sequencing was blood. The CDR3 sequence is CASSLGSQMSYGYTF. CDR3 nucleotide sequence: TGTGCCAGCAGCTTAGGTTCCCAGATGAGCTATGGCTACACCTTC.